This T cell receptor (beta chain) was sequenced during a study of cytotoxic CD8 clonotypes in ibrutinib-treated CLL. General study findings and limits: Clonality, elevated at ibrutinib response, dropped back toward baseline at progression.

Concerning this clone: The antigen is unknown.

Sequencing was performed with immunoSEQ multiplex PCR; in TCRdb, only in-frame clones are kept and a portion is missing. The data contain 110,000 to 150,000 clones, roughly three quarters of them singletons. The CDR3 runs 12 residues. V dropped 3 bases and J dropped 0 bases, with 5 bases sitting between them. Germline CDR1 is GTSNPN and CDR2 is SVGIG (reference sequence). The sample was PBMCs, taken after 24 months of ibrutinib treatment. The receptor was isolated from a human donor with chronic lymphocytic leukemia. The chain is built from TRBV30 and TRBJ1-2; the D is unclear. The CDR3 nucleotides read TGTGCCTGGAGGGGCACTAACTATGGCTACACCTTC. Amino acids: CAWRGTNYGYTF.